Each of the 3 T cell receptor beta chains below was sequenced from the same sample in a study of shared clonotypes between healthy human individuals. TCRdb's copy holds only in-frame clones and misses some; the assay was immunoSEQ multiplex PCR. The table lists roughly 1,500,000 clones, 98% of them singletons. The sequencing input was naive CD4+ T cells sorted from blood. As for subset: CD45RA+ positively selected. All receptors derive from a man aged 25 to 40 in good health.

The rearrangement uses TRBV18 and TRBJ2-3; D possibly corresponds to TRBD1 (5 bases). The CDR3 covers 17 residues. Germline assignment: CDR1 KGHSH and CDR2 LQKENI. Trimming shortened V by 3 bases and J by 0 bases, and 16 bases separated the two germline ends. In DNA form, the CDR3 reads TGTGCCAGCTCACCGGTGGCAGGGTATGGAAGCACAGATACGCAGTATTTT. It encodes CASSPVAGYGSTDTQYF.

V gene TRBV11-1 combines with J gene TRBJ2-3, with 8 bases identical to TRBD1. The CDR3 length is 14 residues. Germline assignment: CDR1 SGHAT and CDR2 FQDESV (reference sequence). The V segment lost 5 bases and the J segment 6 bases; nucleotides outside the gene matches: 7. CDR3 nucleotides: TGTGCCAGCAGCCCGACAGGGGAACGGGATACGCAGTATTTT. Protein product: CASSPTGERDTQYF.

V is TRBV10-3 and J is TRBJ2-1, with D perhaps TRBD1 (6 bases). This CDR3 contains 13 residues. CDR1 is ENHRY, CDR2 SYGVKD, per germline. Trimming shortened V by 10 bases and J by 6 bases, and 16 bases separated the two germline ends. CDR3 residues: CATTGQSGNEQFF. CDR3 nucleotides: TGTGCCACCACTGGACAGTCCGGCAATGAGCAGTTCTTC.